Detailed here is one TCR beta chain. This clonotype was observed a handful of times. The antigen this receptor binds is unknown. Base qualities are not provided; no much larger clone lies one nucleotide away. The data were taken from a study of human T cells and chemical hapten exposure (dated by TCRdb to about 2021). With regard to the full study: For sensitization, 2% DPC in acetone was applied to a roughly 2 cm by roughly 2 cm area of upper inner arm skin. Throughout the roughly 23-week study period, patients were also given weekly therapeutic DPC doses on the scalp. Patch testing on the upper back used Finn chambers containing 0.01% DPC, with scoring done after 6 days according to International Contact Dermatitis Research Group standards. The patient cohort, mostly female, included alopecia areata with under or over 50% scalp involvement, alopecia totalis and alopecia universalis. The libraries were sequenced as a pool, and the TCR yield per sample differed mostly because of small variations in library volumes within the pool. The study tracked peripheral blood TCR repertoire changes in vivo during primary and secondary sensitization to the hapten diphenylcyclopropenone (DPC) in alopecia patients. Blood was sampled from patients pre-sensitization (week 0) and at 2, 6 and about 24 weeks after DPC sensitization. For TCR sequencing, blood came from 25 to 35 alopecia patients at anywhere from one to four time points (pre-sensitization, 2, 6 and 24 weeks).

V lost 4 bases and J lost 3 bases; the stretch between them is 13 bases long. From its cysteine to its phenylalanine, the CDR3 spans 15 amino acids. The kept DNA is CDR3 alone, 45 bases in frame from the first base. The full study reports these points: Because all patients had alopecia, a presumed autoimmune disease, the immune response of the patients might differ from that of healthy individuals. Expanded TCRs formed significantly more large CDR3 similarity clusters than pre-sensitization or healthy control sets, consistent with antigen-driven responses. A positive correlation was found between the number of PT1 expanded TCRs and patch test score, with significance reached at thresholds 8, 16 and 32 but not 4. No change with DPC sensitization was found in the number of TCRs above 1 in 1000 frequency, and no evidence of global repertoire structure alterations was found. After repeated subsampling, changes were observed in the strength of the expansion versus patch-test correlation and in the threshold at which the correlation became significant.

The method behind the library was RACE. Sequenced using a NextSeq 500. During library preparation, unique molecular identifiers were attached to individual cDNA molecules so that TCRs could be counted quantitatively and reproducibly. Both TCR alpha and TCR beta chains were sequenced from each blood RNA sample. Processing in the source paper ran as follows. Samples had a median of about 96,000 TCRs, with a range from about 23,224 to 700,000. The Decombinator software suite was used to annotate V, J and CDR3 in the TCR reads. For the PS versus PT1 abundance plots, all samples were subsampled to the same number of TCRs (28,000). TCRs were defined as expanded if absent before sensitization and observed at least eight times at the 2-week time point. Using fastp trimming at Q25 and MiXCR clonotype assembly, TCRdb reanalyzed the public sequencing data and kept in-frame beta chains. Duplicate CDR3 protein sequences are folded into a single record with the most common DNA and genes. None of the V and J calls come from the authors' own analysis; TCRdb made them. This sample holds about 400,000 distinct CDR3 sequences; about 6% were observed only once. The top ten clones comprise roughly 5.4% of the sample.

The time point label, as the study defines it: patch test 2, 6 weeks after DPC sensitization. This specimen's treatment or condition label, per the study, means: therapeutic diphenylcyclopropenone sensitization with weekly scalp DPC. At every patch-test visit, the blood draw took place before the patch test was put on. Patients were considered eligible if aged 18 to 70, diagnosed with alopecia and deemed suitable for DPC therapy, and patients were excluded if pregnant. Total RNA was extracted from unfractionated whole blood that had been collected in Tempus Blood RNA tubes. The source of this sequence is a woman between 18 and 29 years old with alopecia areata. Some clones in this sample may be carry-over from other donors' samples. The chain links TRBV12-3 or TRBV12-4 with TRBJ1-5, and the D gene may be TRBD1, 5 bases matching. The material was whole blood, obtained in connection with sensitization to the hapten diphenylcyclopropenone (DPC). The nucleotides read TGTGCCAGCAGTTGGGGCACAGGCTCCAATCAGCCCCAGCATTTT. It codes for CASSWGTGSNQPQHF.